Listed below are T cell receptor beta chains from one sample, sequenced in a study of beta chain features in type 1 diabetes. Produced via immunoSEQ multiplex PCR; TCRdb's table is partial and in-frame only. The sample records around 350,000 clones, around 12% being singletons. Source material: naive CD4+ T cells from blood. The receptors shown here come from a man younger than 35 in good health. Each CDR3 is given with its conserved first and last residue. The D gene is left open where the match is weak. Size tells how often a clone was seen (once, few, many) or the class of an expanded clone, and some rows leave it out.

TRBD1	TRBJ1-1	TRBV6-6	few	TGTGCCAGCAGCCTGAGGGACAGTGAAGCTTTCTTT	CASSLRDSEAFF
.	TRBJ2-3	TRBV11-2	few	TGTGCCAGCATGCGGGTCACAGATACGCAGTATTTT	CASMRVTDTQYF
.	TRBJ2-2	TRBV7-3	.	TGTGCCAGCAGCTCACGAGTGAACACCGGGGAGCTGTTTTTT	CASSSRVNTGELFF
.	TRBJ2-7	TRBV2	.	TGTGCCAGCAGTTCCGACAGAGGCGAGCAGTACTTC	CASSSDRGEQYF
.	TRBJ2-1	TRBV7-3	few	TGTGCCAGCAGTCCAGGGCTCACACAGCAGTTCTTC	CASSPGLTQQFF
.	TRBJ2-1	TRBV7-2	few	TGTGCCAGCAGCTTCCGGACTGTTACTTACAATGAGCAGTTCTTC	CASSFRTVTYNEQFF
.	TRBJ1-1	TRBV5-1	few	TGCGCCAGCAGCTTAGGACGGGAACCGGCCTCGGACACTGAAGCTTTCTTT	CASSLGREPASDTEAFF
.	TRBJ1-2	TRBV19	.	TGTGCCAGTAGTATCAGGGGTGGCTACACCTTC	CASSIRGGYTF
.	TRBJ2-1	TRBV28	few	TGTGCCAGCAGTTACCAGCGTCAGTCGTTCTTC	CASSYQRQSFF
TRBD2	TRBJ2-1	TRBV29-1	few	TGCAGCGCGGACGGACTAGCGGGAGGGGGGAATGAGCAGTTCTTC	CSADGLAGGGNEQFF
TRBD1	TRBJ2-1	TRBV30	few	TGTGCCTGGAGGAAGGGACAGTACAATGAGCAGTTCTTC	CAWRKGQYNEQFF
TRBD1	TRBJ1-2	TRBV30	.	TGTGCCTGGAACAGTGACAGGGAAGGCTACACCTTC	CAWNSDREGYTF
TRBD2	TRBJ2-1	TRBV11-1	once	TGTGCCAGCAGCTTAGGTCTTAGCGGGCGGGAGCAGTTCTTC	CASSLGLSGREQFF
.	TRBJ1-2	TRBV7-9	.	TGTGCCAGCAGCTCTAGACCGACAGATGGCTACACCTTC	CASSSRPTDGYTF
.	TRBJ1-6	TRBV9	.	TGTGCCAGCAGCGTCGATCAGGATTCACCCCTCCACTTT	CASSVDQDSPLHF
TRBD1	TRBJ2-7	TRBV7-2	few	TGTGCCAGCAGCTTATTTTATATTGGACAGGGGCCCTACGAGCAGTACTTC	CASSLFYIGQGPYEQYF
TRBD1	TRBJ1-1	TRBV29-1	few	TGCAGCGTTGAGCAGGGGGTCGGCACTGAAGCTTTCTTT	CSVEQGVGTEAFF
.	TRBJ2-2	TRBV5-1	.	TGCGCCAGCAGCACTCAGCGGGCGTCTCGGGACACCGGGGAGCTGTTTTTT	CASSTQRASRDTGELFF
.	TRBJ1-1	TRBV5-6	.	TGTGCCAGCAGCTTAGGTAAGGGGTATGCTTTCTTT	CASSLGKGYAFF
TRBD2	TRBJ2-3	TRBV25-1	.	TGTGCCAGCAGTGCGTTAGCGGGAGGCCCAGATACGCAGTATTTT	CASSALAGGPDTQYF
TRBD2	TRBJ2-1	TRBV25-1	few	TGTGCCAGCAGATCTAGCGGGGGTTACAATGAGCAGTTCTTC	CASRSSGGYNEQFF
.	TRBJ2-7	TRBV9	few	TGTGCCAGCAGCGTAGGTGACACCCTGCACCCCTACGAGCAGTACTTC	CASSVGDTLHPYEQYF
TRBD1	TRBJ1-6	TRBV6-5	once	TGTGCCAGCAGCCGATCTGGACAGGCCTCACCCCTCCACTTT	CASSRSGQASPLHF
TRBD2	TRBJ2-7	TRBV11-1	few	TGTGCCAGCAGCCCCCGGACTAGTCGCGAGCAGTACTTC	CASSPRTSREQYF
.	TRBJ2-5	TRBV7-9	few	TGTGCCAGCAGCTTAGAAGAGGGACAACAAGAGACCCAGTACTTC	CASSLEEGQQETQYF
.	TRBJ1-4	TRBV30	.	TGTGCCTGGAACCGGGAGCCGAGAGCTAATGAAAAACTGTTTTTT	CAWNREPRANEKLFF
.	TRBJ2-4	TRBV30	.	TGTGCCTGGAGCGACGGAGTTAGGTGGGAAAACATTCAGTACTTC	CAWSDGVRWENIQYF
.	TRBJ2-7	TRBV10-3	.	TGTGCCATCGCGGGTCTGGACGACGAGCAGTACTTC	CAIAGLDDEQYF
.	TRBJ2-1	TRBV7-6	few	TGTGCCAGCAGCTTAGGGCTTGATGAGCAGTTCTTC	CASSLGLDEQFF
TRBD1	TRBJ1-5	TRBV18	few	TGTGCCAGCTCCCCCCCGGGACAGGGGTATCAGCCCCAGCATTTT	CASSPPGQGYQPQHF
TRBD1	TRBJ2-5	TRBV30	.	TGTGCCTGGAGTGTACCCCACAGGGGGCGTGGGGAGACCCAGTACTTC	CAWSVPHRGRGETQYF
TRBD2	TRBJ2-5	TRBV6-1	.	TGTGCCACCAGACTAGCGGGGGGGCCTGGGGAGACCCAGTACTTC	CATRLAGGPGETQYF
.	TRBJ2-2	TRBV6-5	.	TGTGCCAGCTCCCGGTACGGGGAGCTGTTTTTT	CASSRYGELFF
TRBD1	TRBJ1-1	TRBV7-9	.	TGTGCCAGCAGCTTTGACAGGGACATCACCTCTGAAGCTTTCTTT	CASSFDRDITSEAFF
.	TRBJ2-7	TRBV29-1	.	TGCAGCGTTGTTTACGGGACCCGAGGTAGCGGAGGATCTGACGAGCAGTACTTC	CSVVYGTRGSGGSDEQYF
TRBD2	TRBJ2-7	TRBV18	few	TGTGCCAGCTCACAGGGACTAGTCTGGGAGCAGTACTTC	CASSQGLVWEQYF
.	TRBJ2-6	TRBV7-3	few	TGTGCCAGCAGCCTACCCGTATCTGGGGCCAACGTCCTGACTTTC	CASSLPVSGANVLTF
.	TRBJ2-2	TRBV5-8	few	TGTGCCAGCAGCTTGGAGCCTAGAACCGGGGAGCTGTTTTTT	CASSLEPRTGELFF
TRBD1	TRBJ1-2	TRBV28	.	TGTGCCAGCAGTTCGGGACAGGGGACACGTGGCTACACCTTC	CASSSGQGTRGYTF
.	TRBJ1-5	TRBV19	.	TGTGCCAGTAAACAGGGCAACCAGCCCCAGCATTTT	CASKQGNQPQHF
.	TRBJ1-5	TRBV6-6	.	TGTGCCAGCAATGTCCCGGGACAAGGGCAGCCCCAGCATTTT	CASNVPGQGQPQHF
TRBD2	TRBJ2-7	TRBV7-3	few	TGTGCCAGCAGCGAGTACCCCGGGACTAGCGTCTTTCACTTC	CASSEYPGTSVFHF